One sample yielded the 25 T cell receptor beta chains listed below, sequenced in a study of cytomegalovirus exposure and HLA in healthy donors. Both 60 Vbeta primers and 13 Jbeta primers went into the PCR. Method: immunoSEQ multiplex PCR; TCRdb's copy keeps in-frame clones and lacks some. Seen here are 90,000 to 150,000 clones, over 60% observed once, and the top ten hold 8% to 8.5%. Sequencing input: PBMCs. These receptors were obtained from a woman in her forties in good health and CMV-seropositive.

This clone occurred once. The chain links TRBV7-9 to TRBJ2-3; maybe TRBD2 (6 bases). Germline lookup yields CDR1 SEHNR and CDR2 FQNEAQ (reference sequence). The CDR3 covers 14 residues. Trimming shortened V by 5 bases and J by 6 bases, and 15 bases separated the two germline ends. CDR3 protein: CASSLQEGGDTQYF. The CDR3 DNA follows: TGTGCCAGCAGCCTCCAAGAGGGAGGCGATACGCAGTATTTT.

The chain employs TRBV15 and TRBJ2-6, with 7 bases matching TRBD2. The CDR3 covers 19 residues. The ends lost 5 bases at V and 1 base at J; junction bases unmatched: 14. Germline loops: CDR1 LNHNV, CDR2 YYDKDF (reference sequence). The CDR3 spells CATSRKLGGDPSGANVLTF. The CDR3 DNA sequence: TGTGCCACCAGCCGAAAGCTTGGGGGGGACCCTTCTGGGGCCAACGTCCTGACTTTC.

V gene TRBV19 combines with J gene TRBJ2-1; unclear D gene. The germline V gene has CDR1 LNHDA and CDR2 SQIVND (reference sequence). V shed 2 bases and J shed 7 bases, with 6 bases lying between them. CDR3 length: 12 amino acids. In DNA form, the CDR3 reads TGTGCCAGTAGTATACGCGAAAATGAGCAGTTCTTC. Its translation: CASSIRENEQFF.

V and J are TRBV7-2 and TRBJ2-2, with TRBD1 matching over 8 bases. The CDR3 loop spans 18 amino acids. Trimming cost V 1 base and J 6 bases; bases outside gene matches: 13. Germline CDR1 and CDR2: SGHTA and FQGNSA. This CDR3 is CASSLVILTGGTAGELFF. Here the CDR3 DNA reads TGTGCCAGCAGCTTAGTCATCCTAACAGGGGGTACCGCCGGGGAGCTGTTTTTT.

This chain joins TRBV6-1 and TRBJ1-1, with D possibly matching TRBD1 (5 bases). Per germline, CDR1 MNHNS and CDR2 SASEGT. The CDR3 contains 15 residues. Trimming cost V 2 bases and J 5 bases, with 15 bases left between them. The chain's CDR3 is CASSERFGSGTEAFF. DNA for the CDR3: TGTGCCAGCAGTGAAAGGTTCGGATCAGGGACTGAAGCTTTCTTT.

Here the CDR3 reads CASSTRVGYTF. The DNA of the CDR3 is TGTGCCAGCAGCACCAGGGTTGGCTACACCTTC. This chain connects TRBV11-2 to TRBJ1-2, with TRBD1 as a possible D gene (5 bases). Trimming pared 5 bases from V and 7 bases from J, leaving 8 bases between. This CDR3 has 11 residues. From germline, CDR1 is SGHAT and CDR2 FQNNGV.

The gene calls are TRBV7-3 and TRBJ2-2; D gene unclear. This CDR3 contains 16 residues. In germline, CDR1 is SGHTA, CDR2 FQGTGA. The germline V and J ends were trimmed by 5 bases and 5 bases, with 18 bases remaining between them. CDR3 bases: TGTGCCAGCAGCCCCGACTCGAATTTCATGACCGGGGAGCTGTTTTTT. Translated, it gives CASSPDSNFMTGELFF. The whole variable domain, remainder taken from reference TRBV7-3 and TRBJ2-2, is GAGVSQTPSNKVTEKGKYVELRCDPISGHTALYWYRQSLGQGPEFLIYFQGTGAADDSGLPNDRFFAVRPEGSVSTLKIQRTERGDSAVYLCASSPDSNFMTGELFFGEGSRLTVL.

This clone was observed a single time. The chain combines TRBV29-1 with TRBJ2-5; a weak D match, TRBD2 (6 bases). The CDR3 runs to 14 residues. Germline CDR1 and CDR2: SQVTM and ANQGSEA. The V end was cut by 5 bases, the J end by 4 bases, with 17 bases between. The CDR3 DNA follows: TGCAGCGTTTGGGGAGCCGGGGGACCAGAGACCCAGTACTTC. Translation gives CSVWGAGGPETQYF. Complete variable domain (other parts from reference TRBV29-1 and TRBJ2-5): SAVISQKPSRDICQRGTSLTIQCQVDSQVTMMFWYRQQPGQSLTLIATANQGSEATYESGFVIDKFPISRPNLTFSTLTVSNMSPEDSSIYLCSVWGAGGPETQYFGPGTRLLVL.

J is TRBJ1-4 and V is TRBV19; D is unresolved. Germline V gene lookup returns CDR1 LNHDA and CDR2 SQIVND (reference sequence). The CDR3 consists of 13 residues. V lost 3 bases to trimming and J lost 4 bases, with 6 bases between them. The CDR3 spells CASSITSNEKLFF. The DNA of the CDR3 is TGTGCCAGTAGTATTACGAGTAATGAAAAACTGTTTTTT.

The chain carries TRBV18 and TRBJ1-1; unclear D gene. The length of the CDR3 is 14 residues. Trimming cost V 3 bases and J 1 base, with 9 bases left between them. The V gene's germline CDR1 is KGHSH and CDR2 LQKENI. CDR3: CASSPRDTNTEAFF. The CDR3 coding sequence is TGTGCCAGCTCACCCCGGGATACGAACACTGAAGCTTTCTTT.

This clone showed up just a few times. The chain is built from TRBV10-3 and TRBJ1-6; D is ambiguous. The V and J ends lost 4 bases and 7 bases respectively, with 5 bases between them. CDR3 length: 12 residues. Germline assignment: CDR1 ENHRY and CDR2 SYGVKD. This CDR3 is CAISGPNSPLHF. For the CDR3, the DNA is TGTGCCATCAGTGGGCCCAATTCACCCCTCCACTTT.

J is TRBJ1-1 and V is TRBV5-1; 8 positions match TRBD1. There are 16 residues in the CDR3. The V and J ends lost 3 bases and 1 base, in that order; junction bases with no gene match: 8. Germline V gives CDR1 SGHRS, CDR2 YFSETQ. The CDR3 bases are TGCGCCAGCAGCTGGCGACAGGGGTCGGGGAACACTGAAGCTTTCTTT. It yields the protein CASSWRQGSGNTEAFF. The whole variable domain, filled in from reference TRBV5-1 and TRBJ1-1, reads KAGVTQTPRYLIKTRGQQVTLSCSPISGHRSVSWYQQTPGQGLQFLFEYFSETQRNKGNFPGRFSGRQFSNSRSEMNVSTLELGDSALYLCASSWRQGSGNTEAFFGQGTRLTVV.

This chain connects TRBV6-1 to TRBJ2-5; TRBD2 aligns across 8 bases. CDR1 MNHNS and CDR2 SASEGT come from the germline V gene. This CDR3 comprises 15 residues. Trimming removed 6 bases from V and 1 base from J; junction bases left unmatched: 7. The CDR3 reads CASRLITSGQETQYF. The CDR3 DNA is TGTGCCAGCAGACTCATAACTAGCGGCCAAGAGACCCAGTACTTC.

The CDR3 nucleotides read TGTGCCACCAGCAGAGCGGGGGCGAACACCGGGGAGCTGTTTTTT. Encoded protein: CATSRAGANTGELFF. The gene calls are TRBV15 and TRBJ2-2, with D possibly matching TRBD2 (6 bases). The CDR3 consists of 15 residues. V was cut by 1 base and J by 0 bases, with 6 bases left in between. Per the germline V gene, CDR1 is LNHNV and CDR2 is YYDKDF (reference sequence). The full variable domain, completed using reference TRBV15 and TRBJ2-2, is DAMVIQNPRYQVTQFGKPVTLSCSQTLNHNVMYWYQQKSSQAPKLLFHYYDKDFNNEADTPDNFQSRRPNTSFCFLDIRSPGLGDTAMYLCATSRAGANTGELFFGEGSRLTVL.

The CDR3 DNA reads as TGCGCCAGCAGCTTGGATGGGACAGGGAGCGAAGAGCAGTACTTC. It yields the protein CASSLDGTGSEEQYF. This rearrangement joins TRBV5-1 to TRBJ2-7; TRBD1 matches at 9 bases. CDR1 SGHRS and CDR2 YFSETQ come from the germline V gene. CDR3 length: 15 amino acids. With V trimmed by 0 bases and J by 7 bases, 8 bases remained unmatched.

For the CDR3, the DNA is TGTGCCAGTAGTGCCTCGGGACTAGCGGGGGGCGCGAACACCGGGGAGCTGTTTTTT. It encodes CASSASGLAGGANTGELFF. This chain joins TRBV19 and TRBJ2-2; 15 positions match TRBD2. The length of the CDR3 is 19 residues. Germline CDR1 reads LNHDA; CDR2 reads SQIVND (reference sequence). Trimming cost V 5 bases and J 0 bases; bases outside gene matches: 7.

The genes are TRBV10-2 and TRBJ1-1, with 7 bases fitting TRBD1. The V gene's germline CDR1 is WSHSY and CDR2 SAAADI. The CDR3 runs to 13 residues. V shed 6 bases, J shed 4 bases, and the junction held 5 bases outside the gene matches. Here the CDR3 DNA reads TGCGCCAGCAGCGTCCGGGACAGCACTGAAGCTTTCTTT. This gives the protein CASSVRDSTEAFF.

The rearrangement uses TRBV7-9 and TRBJ1-1; D is uncertain. The length of the CDR3 is 15 residues. Germline CDR1 and CDR2: SEHNR and FQNEAQ (reference sequence). V lost 4 bases to trimming and J lost 1 base, with 13 bases between them. This CDR3 reads CASSSYGSPNTEAFF. CDR3 DNA sequence: TGTGCCAGCAGCTCTTACGGGAGCCCGAACACTGAAGCTTTCTTT.

The chain joins TRBV27 to TRBJ1-1, with 7 bases matching TRBD1. This CDR3 region has 12 residues. Germline V gene data show CDR1 as MNHEY and CDR2 as SMNVEV (reference sequence). V trimming: 7 bases; J trimming: 2 bases; junction bases outside the gene matches: 1. The CDR3 nucleotides are TGTGCCAGCAAAGGGGGCAACACTGAAGCTTTCTTT. The encoded protein is CASKGGNTEAFF.

The chain couples TRBV6-5 to TRBJ1-2, with D tentatively TRBD1 (5 bases). Trimming cost V 6 bases and J 2 bases, with 10 bases left between them. CDR3 length equals 13 residues. Germline-derived CDR1 and CDR2 are MNHEY and SVGAGI. The CDR3 DNA reads as TGTGCCAGCAGGTTAGCAGGGAACTATGGCTACACCTTC. Protein sequence: CASRLAGNYGYTF.

The rearrangement links TRBV18 to TRBJ2-2, with 10 positions matching TRBD1. The trim removed 4 bases at V and 3 bases at J, leaving 5 bases unmatched. The CDR3 length is 16 residues. Germline V lookup: CDR1 KGHSH, CDR2 LQKENI. CDR3 nucleotide sequence: TGTGCCAGCTCACAACGGACAGGGGGAGACACCGGGGAGCTGTTTTTT. It translates to CASSQRTGGDTGELFF.

This chain connects TRBV25-1 to TRBJ2-5; 11 nucleotides align to TRBD2. V lost 6 bases to trimming and J lost 4 bases; unmatched junction nucleotides: 1. Germline CDR1 reads MGHDK; CDR2 reads SYGVNS. This CDR3 is built from 13 residues. The chain's CDR3 is CASRGLAGETQYF. CDR3 DNA: TGTGCCAGCAGAGGACTAGCGGGAGAGACCCAGTACTTC. The full variable domain, in which reference TRBV25-1 and TRBJ2-5 provide the parts outside the CDR3, is EADIYQTPRYLVIGTGKKITLECSQTMGHDKMYWYQQDPGMELHLIHYSYGVNSTEKGDLSSESTVSRIRTEHFPLTLESARPSHTSQYLCASRGLAGETQYFGPGTRLLVL.

This clone has more than one count but fewer than ten. The chain links TRBV7-2 to TRBJ2-1; D remains unclear. Germline CDR1 reads SGHTA; CDR2 reads FQGNSA. Trimming took off 5 bases at V and 3 bases at J, with 8 bases between the two ends. The CDR3 contains 13 residues. CDR3 protein: CASSPAGYNEQFF. In DNA form, the CDR3 reads TGTGCCAGCAGCCCCGCCGGCTACAATGAGCAGTTCTTC.

V is TRBV28 and J is TRBJ1-6, with 10 positions matching TRBD1. CDR1 is MDHEN, CDR2 SYDVKM, per germline. This CDR3 has 15 amino acids. The J segment lost 10 bases and the V segment lost 7 bases, leaving 10 bases of the junction unmatched. CDR3 loop: CASTLAGTGASPLHF. In DNA form, the CDR3 reads TGTGCCAGCACCCTAGCCGGGACAGGGGCGTCACCCCTCCACTTT. The complete variable domain, with remaining parts taken from reference TRBV28 and TRBJ1-6, reads DVKVTQSSRYLVKRTGEKVFLECVQDMDHENMFWYRQDPGLGLRLIYFSYDVKMKEKGDIPEGYSVSREKKERFSLILESASTNQTSMYLCASTLAGTGASPLHFGNGTRLTVT.

The table lists this clone with a count of one. The chain couples TRBV6-5 to TRBJ1-1, with D possibly matching TRBD1 (6 bases). Per germline, CDR1 MNHEY and CDR2 SVGAGI. V lost 6 bases to trimming and J lost 11 bases, with 25 bases between them. The CDR3 totals 15 residues. In DNA, the CDR3 is TGTGCCAGCAGCTCTCGGGGGGGCATCAATGAAGTGGCTTTCTTT. It codes for CASSSRGGINEVAFF.